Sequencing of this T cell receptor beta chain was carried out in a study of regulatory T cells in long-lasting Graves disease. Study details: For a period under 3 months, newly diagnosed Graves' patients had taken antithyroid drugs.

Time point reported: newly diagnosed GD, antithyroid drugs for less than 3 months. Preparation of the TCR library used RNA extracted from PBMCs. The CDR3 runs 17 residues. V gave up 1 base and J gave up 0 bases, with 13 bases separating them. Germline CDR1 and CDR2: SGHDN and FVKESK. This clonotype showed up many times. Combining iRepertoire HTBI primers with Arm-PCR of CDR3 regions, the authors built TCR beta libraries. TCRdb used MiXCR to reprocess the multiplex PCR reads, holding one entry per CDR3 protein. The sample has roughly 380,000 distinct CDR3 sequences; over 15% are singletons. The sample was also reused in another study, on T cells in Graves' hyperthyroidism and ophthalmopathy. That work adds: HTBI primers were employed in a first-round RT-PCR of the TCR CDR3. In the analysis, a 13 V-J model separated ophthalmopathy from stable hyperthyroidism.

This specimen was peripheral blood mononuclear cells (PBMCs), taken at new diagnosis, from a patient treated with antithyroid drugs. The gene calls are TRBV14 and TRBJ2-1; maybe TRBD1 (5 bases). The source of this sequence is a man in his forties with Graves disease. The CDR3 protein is CASSQGYRRHSYNEQFF. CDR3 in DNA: TGTGCCAGCAGCCAAGGTTACAGGCGCCACTCCTACAATGAGCAGTTCTTC.